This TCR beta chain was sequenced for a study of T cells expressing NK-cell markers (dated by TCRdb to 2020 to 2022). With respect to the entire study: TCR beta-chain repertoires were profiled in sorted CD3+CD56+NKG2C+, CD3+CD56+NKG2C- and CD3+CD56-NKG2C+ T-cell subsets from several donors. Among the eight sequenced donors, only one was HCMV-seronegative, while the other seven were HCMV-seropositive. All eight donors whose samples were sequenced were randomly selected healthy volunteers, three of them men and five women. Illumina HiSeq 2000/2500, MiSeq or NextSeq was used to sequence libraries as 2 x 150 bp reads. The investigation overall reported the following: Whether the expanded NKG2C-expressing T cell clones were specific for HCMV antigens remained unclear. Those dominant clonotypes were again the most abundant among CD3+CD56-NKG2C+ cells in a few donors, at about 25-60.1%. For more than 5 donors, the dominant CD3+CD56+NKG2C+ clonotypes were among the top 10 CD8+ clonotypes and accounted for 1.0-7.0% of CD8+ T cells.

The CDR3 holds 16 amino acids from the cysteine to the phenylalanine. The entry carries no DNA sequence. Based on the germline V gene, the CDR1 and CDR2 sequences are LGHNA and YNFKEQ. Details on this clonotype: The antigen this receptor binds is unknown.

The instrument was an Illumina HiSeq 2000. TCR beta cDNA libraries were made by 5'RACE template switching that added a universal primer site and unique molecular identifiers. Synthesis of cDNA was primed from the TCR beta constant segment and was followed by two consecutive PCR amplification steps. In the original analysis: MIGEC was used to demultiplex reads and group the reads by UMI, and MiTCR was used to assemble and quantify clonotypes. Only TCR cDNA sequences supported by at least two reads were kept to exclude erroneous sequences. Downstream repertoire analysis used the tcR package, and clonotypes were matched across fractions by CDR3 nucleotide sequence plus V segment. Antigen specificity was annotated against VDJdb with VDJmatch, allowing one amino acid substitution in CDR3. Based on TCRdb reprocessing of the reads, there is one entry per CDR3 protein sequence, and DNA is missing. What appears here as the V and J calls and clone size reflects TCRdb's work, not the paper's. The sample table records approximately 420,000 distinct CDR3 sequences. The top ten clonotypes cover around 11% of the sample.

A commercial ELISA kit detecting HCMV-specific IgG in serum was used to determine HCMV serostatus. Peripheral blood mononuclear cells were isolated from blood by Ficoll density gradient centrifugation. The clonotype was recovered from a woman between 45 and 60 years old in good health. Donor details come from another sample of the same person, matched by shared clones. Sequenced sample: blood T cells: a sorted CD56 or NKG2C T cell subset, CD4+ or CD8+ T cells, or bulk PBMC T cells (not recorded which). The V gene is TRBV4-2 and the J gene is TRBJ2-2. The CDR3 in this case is CASSRRTSLNTGELFF.